The T cell receptor (beta chain) described here comes from a study of siplizumab effects on memory and regulatory T cells. Whole-study results and caveats: A minor share of alloreactive clones matched unstimulated subsets.

On this clone: Antigen: not known.

TCRdb keeps only in-frame clones here, not all; method: immunoSEQ multiplex PCR. The table includes some 100,000 clones, 75% to 95% detected once. With 7 bases clipped from V and 3 bases from J, the junction kept 5 bases outside the gene matches. Germline V gene data show CDR1 as SNHLY and CDR2 as FYNNEI. The CDR3 runs to 13 residues. The J gene is TRBJ2-7, the V gene TRBV2; the match to TRBD1 covers 8 bases. The material sequenced was CD4+ T cells sorted from blood. The clonotype was recovered from a human donor in good health. Some clones in this sample may be carry-over from other donors' samples. The CDR3 spells CASIGDRNYEQYF. The CDR3 bases are TGTGCCAGCATCGGGGACAGGAACTACGAGCAGTACTTC.